This record covers a single TCR beta chain. The authors carried out high-throughput sequencing of TCR beta. They applied it to CD8+ and CD4+ T cells obtained from blood. The diagnostic criteria for definite or probable disease, as recently defined, were met by the patients with Susac syndrome. Reverse transcription of roughly 0.45 to 1 ug RNA was performed with random hexamers. TCRdb passed the immunoSEQ multiplex PCR reads through MiXCR, listing each CDR3 protein once. Of approximately 210,000 distinct CDR3 sequences in the sample, approximately 94% were seen once. This record comes from a study of CD8 T cells in Susac syndrome. The CDR3 is 14 residues long. Trimming removed 0 bases from V and 11 bases from J, with 16 bases in between. CDR1 SNHLY and CDR2 FYNNEI come from the germline V gene.

The sequenced sample was CD4+ T cells from PBMCs. J is TRBJ1-2 and V is TRBV2; D remains unclear. This sequence originates from a human donor with Susac syndrome. CDR3 sequence: CASSEARALSDYTF. The CDR3 nucleotides read TGTGCCAGCAGTGAAGCGCGGGCCCTTAGTGATTACACCTTC.